This record covers a single T cell receptor (beta chain). Time point denoted: patch test 3, about 24 weeks after DPC sensitization. As to treatment: therapeutic diphenylcyclopropenone sensitization with weekly scalp DPC. The data derive from a study of human T cells and chemical hapten exposure. Original data processing: Ranging from roughly 23,224 to 750,000, TCR counts per sample had a median value of around 90,000. One entry per CDR3 protein, called by TCRdb with MiXCR from the RACE reads. Here the V and J calls rest on TCRdb's processing, not on the authors' analysis. The top ten clones hold roughly 2.7% of a sample with about 110,000 distinct CDR3 sequences, less than 35% of them seen once. The sequence was collected from a man in his forties or fifties with alopecia areata. Some clones in this sample may be carry-over from other donors' samples. The sequences come from whole blood, collected in connection with sensitization to the hapten diphenylcyclopropenone (DPC).

CDR3 sequence (DNA): TGTGCCAGCAGCGTAGCTACTCTCCGAGATACGCAGTATTTT. Its translation: CASSVATLRDTQYF. This chain links TRBV9 with TRBJ2-3; no clear D gene. This CDR3 has 14 residues. V was cut by 0 bases and J by 5 bases, with 10 bases left in between. The V gene's germline CDR1 is SGDLS and CDR2 YYNGEE.